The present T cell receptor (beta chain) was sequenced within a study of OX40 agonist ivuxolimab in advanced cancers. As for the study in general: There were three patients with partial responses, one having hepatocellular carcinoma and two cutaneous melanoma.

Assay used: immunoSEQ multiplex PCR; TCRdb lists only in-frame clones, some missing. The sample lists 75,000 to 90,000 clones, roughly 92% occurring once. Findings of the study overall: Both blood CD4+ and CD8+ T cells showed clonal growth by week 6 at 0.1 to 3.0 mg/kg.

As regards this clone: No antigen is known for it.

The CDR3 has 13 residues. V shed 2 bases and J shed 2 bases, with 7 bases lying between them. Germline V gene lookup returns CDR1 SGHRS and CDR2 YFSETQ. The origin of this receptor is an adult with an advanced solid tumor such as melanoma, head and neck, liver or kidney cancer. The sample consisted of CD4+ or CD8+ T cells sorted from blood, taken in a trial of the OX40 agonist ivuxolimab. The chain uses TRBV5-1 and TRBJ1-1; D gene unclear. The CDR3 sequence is CASSLISNTEAFF. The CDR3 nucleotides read TGCGCCAGCAGCTTAATAAGTAACACTGAAGCTTTCTTT.